This note documents a single TCR beta chain sequence. TCRdb's table, derived via immunoSEQ multiplex PCR, lists solely in-frame clones and lacks some. Of roughly 520,000 clones in the sample, roughly 90% are singletons; the top ten hold roughly 1.9%. These data originate in a study of blood T cell repertoires in COVID-19. Study summary: In each case, the material was cDNA or gDNA derived from T cells, B-cell-depleted T cells, or PBMCs.

Trimming took 5 bases from V and 6 from J; bases not matched to a gene: 3. This CDR3 contains 12 residues. CDR1 SGHAT and CDR2 FQNNGV come from the germline V gene. The clonotype was recovered from a woman aged 35 to 49 who had recovered from COVID-19. V is TRBV11-2 and J is TRBJ2-7; 8 nucleotides align to TRBD2. Sequencing was performed on PBMCs or T cells enriched from blood (not recorded which). DNA of the CDR3: TGTGCCAGCAGCCCCCGGGGGGGCGAGCAGTACTTC. The encoded protein is CASSPRGGEQYF. Together with reference TRBV11-2 and TRBJ2-7, the CDR3 gives the full variable domain: EAGVAQSPRYKIIEKRQSVAFWCNPISGHATLYWYQQILGQGPKLLIQFQNNGVVDDSQLPKDRFSAERLKGVDSTLKIQPAKLEDSAVYLCASSPRGGEQYFGPGTRLTVT.